This T cell receptor beta chain was captured by sequencing in a study of regulatory T cells in long-lasting Graves disease. Across the whole study: Persistent Graves' disease denoted over 5 years of antithyroid drugs plus positive TSH receptor antibodies.

This clonotype has just a few counts. Investigators prepared the TCR beta libraries by applying iRepertoire HTBI primers and Arm-PCR of CDR3 regions. TCRdb processed the multiplex PCR reads anew with MiXCR; each CDR3 protein has one entry. This table holds 700,000 or so distinct CDR3 sequences, approximately 31% found once. Time point reported: persistent/refractory GD, antithyroid drugs over 5 years with positive TRAb. Preparation of the TCR library used RNA extracted from PBMCs. Germline CDR1 reads SGHTA; CDR2 reads FQGTGA. The CDR3 has 16 amino acids. V gave up 0 bases and J gave up 4 bases, with 12 bases separating them.

This TCR was recovered from a female donor with Graves disease. The genes are TRBV7-3 and TRBJ2-2; a possible D gene is TRBD2 (5 bases). Material: peripheral blood mononuclear cells (PBMCs), obtained when the disease was refractory, from a patient treated with antithyroid drugs. CDR3 sequence reads: CASSLTPLGSTGELFF. DNA for the CDR3: TGTGCCAGCAGCTTAACCCCCTTAGGGAGCACCGGGGAGCTGTTTTTT.